Below, 9 T cell receptor beta chains from the same sample are listed, as sequenced in a study of blood T cells in healthy people across ages. Alongside a J-beta primer mix, a sample-barcoded 5' primer served in a second PCR lasting roughly 7 to 12 cycles. One entry per CDR3 protein results from TCRdb running MiXCR on the 5' RACE reads. The top ten hold 22% of the sample, which has 700,000 to 950,000 distinct CDR3 sequences, 58% seen once. The sample was blood. These receptors were collected from a man aged 30 to 39 in good health.

The chain couples TRBV2 to TRBJ1-6; D might be TRBD1 (5 bases). Germline-derived CDR1 and CDR2 are SNHLY and FYNNEI. This CDR3 is 13 amino acids long. Trimming removed 6 bases from V and 7 bases from J, with 10 bases in between. The CDR3 reads CASRGDNNSPLHF. The CDR3 DNA reads as TGTGCCAGCAGGGGGGATAACAATTCACCCCTCCACTTT.

The V call is TRBV4-2, the J call TRBJ1-4; no definite D call. V was shortened by 2 bases and J by 8 bases, with 9 bases between the two germline ends. This CDR3 has 13 residues. Germline V gene lookup returns CDR1 LGHNA and CDR2 YNFKEQ. The CDR3 loop reads CASSQIPVEKLFF. The CDR3, as DNA: TGTGCCAGCAGCCAAATCCCGGTGGAAAAACTGTTTTTT.

The sample holds a few counts of this clonotype. The gene calls are TRBV12-3 or TRBV12-4 and TRBJ2-7; TRBD2 is a possible D gene (6 bases). CDR3 length: 13 amino acids. V was shortened by 10 bases and J by 3 bases, with 16 bases between the two germline ends. The CDR3 protein is CATTPGGRYEQYF. CDR3 coding DNA: TGTGCCACCACCCCCGGGGGTCGCTACGAGCAGTACTTC.

The chain recombines TRBV24-1 with TRBJ1-1; D is ambiguous. The length of the CDR3 is 13 residues. The V end was cut by 4 bases, the J end by 2 bases, with 7 bases between. Germline values: CDR1 KGHDR, CDR2 SFDVKD. The CDR3 DNA reads TGTGCCACCAGTGAACAGCCCAACACTGAAGCTTTCTTT. This sequence encodes CATSEQPNTEAFF.

The V gene is TRBV29-1, the J gene TRBJ2-6; D ambiguous. V shed 5 bases and J shed 0 bases, with 5 bases lying between them. The CDR3 totals 13 residues. The V gene's germline CDR1 is SQVTM and CDR2 ANQGSEA. CDR3 amino acids: CSVKSSGANVLTF. CDR3 coding DNA: TGCAGCGTTAAAAGCTCTGGGGCCAACGTCCTGACTTTC.

This clonotype has only a few counts. A clone one base away is much larger, so this may be a read error. The chain uses TRBV18 and TRBJ2-4; tentative D call: TRBD2 (6 bases). Judging by the DNA end, TRBJ2-7 fits better; the J call may be wrong. The germline gives CDR1 KGHSH, CDR2 LQKENI. The CDR3 runs 15 residues. The CDR3 loop reads CASSPAGSVSYEQYF. The DNA for the CDR3 is TGTGCCAGCTCACCAGCGGGGAGCGTATCCTACGAGCAGTACTTC.

J is TRBJ2-1 and V is TRBV18; 12 bases line up with TRBD2. Trimming at V came to 1 base and at J to 5 bases, leaving 9 bases not matched to a gene. Germline loops: CDR1 KGHSH, CDR2 LQKENI. The CDR3 is 18 amino acids. In DNA form, the CDR3 reads TGTGCCAGCTCACCACGGGCACTAGCGGGAGGCCGGCACAATGAGCAGTTCTTC. The encoded protein is CASSPRALAGGRHNEQFF.

This clonotype was seen just once. The chain couples TRBV12-3 or TRBV12-4 to TRBJ1-2, with TRBD1 matching 8 bases. The CDR3 has 13 amino acids. The trim removed 6 bases at V and 8 bases at J, leaving 8 bases unmatched. The CDR3 DNA reads as TGTGCCAGCAGGCAAGGACAGGGAACGGGCTACACCTTC. It codes for CASRQGQGTGYTF.

V usage is TRBV6-1 and J usage is TRBJ2-3, with 8 positions matching TRBD2. The germline CDR1 and CDR2 sequences are MNHNS and SASEGT. Germline trimming cut 2 bases from V and 5 bases from J; bases unmatched to any gene: 15. The CDR3 loop spans 18 amino acids. CDR3 sequence: CASSEFLAGGILVDTQYF. For the CDR3, the DNA is TGTGCCAGCAGTGAATTTTTGGCGGGGGGAATTCTTGTAGATACGCAGTATTTT.